The clone carrying this TCR beta chain appeared many times. TCR beta CDR3 regions were amplified from RNA. HTBI primers were the set used in a first-round RT-PCR of the TCR CDR3. TCRdb reprocessed the multiplex PCR reads via MiXCR and lists one record per CDR3 protein. This table has about 420,000 distinct CDR3 sequences, about an eighth appearing once. CDR1 is MNHNS, CDR2 SASEGT, per germline. This CDR3 has 13 amino acids. Trimming removed 8 bases from V and 6 bases from J, with 17 bases in between. This entry belongs to a study of T cells in Graves' hyperthyroidism and ophthalmopathy. This chain connects TRBV6-1 to TRBJ2-7, with a weak D call TRBD1 (6 bases). The sequence was obtained from a woman aged 18 to 35 with Graves' hyperthyroidism. The sequencing sample was made of blood. The CDR3 coding sequence is TGTGCCAGCGGGACAAGGGTGGTCTCCGAGCAGTACTTC. This translates into CASGTRVVSEQYF.